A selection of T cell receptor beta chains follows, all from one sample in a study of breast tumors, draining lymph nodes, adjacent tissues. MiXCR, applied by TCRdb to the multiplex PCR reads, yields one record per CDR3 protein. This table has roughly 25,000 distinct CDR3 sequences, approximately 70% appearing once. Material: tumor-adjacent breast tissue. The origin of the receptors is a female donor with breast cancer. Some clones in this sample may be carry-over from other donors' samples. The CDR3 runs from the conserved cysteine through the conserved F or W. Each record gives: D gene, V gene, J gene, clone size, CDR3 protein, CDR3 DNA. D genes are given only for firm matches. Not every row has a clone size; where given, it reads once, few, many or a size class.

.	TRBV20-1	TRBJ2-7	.	CSGSDSYEQYF	TGCAGTGGTTCAGATTCCTACGAGCAGTACTTC
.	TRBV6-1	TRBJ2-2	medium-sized	CASILTNTGELFF	TGTGCCAGCATTCTGACGAACACCGGGGAGCTGTTTTTT
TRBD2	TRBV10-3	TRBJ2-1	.	CATFGTSDPYNEQFF	TGTGCCACCTTCGGGACTAGCGATCCTTACAATGAGCAGTTCTTC
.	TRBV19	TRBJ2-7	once	CARGRTASYEQYF	TGTGCCAGGGGAAGGACAGCCTCCTACGAGCAGTACTTC
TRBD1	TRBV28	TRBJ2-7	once	CASSDSRDSSYEQYF	TGTGCCAGCAGTGACTCTAGGGACAGCTCCTACGAGCAGTACTTC
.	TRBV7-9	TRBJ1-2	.	CASSLDRLGGYTF	TGTGCCAGCAGCTTAGACAGGCTTGGTGGCTACACCTTC
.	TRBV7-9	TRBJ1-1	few	CASSFVQGIEAFF	TGTGCCAGCAGCTTTGTTCAGGGGATTGAAGCTTTCTTT
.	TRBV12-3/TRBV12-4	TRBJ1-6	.	CASTPSSYNSPLHF	TGTGCCAGCACTCCCAGCTCCTATAATTCACCCCTCCACTTT
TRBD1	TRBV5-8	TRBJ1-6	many	CASSLAPGQGNSPLHF	TGTGCCAGCAGCTTGGCCCCAGGACAGGGGAATTCACCCCTCCACTTT
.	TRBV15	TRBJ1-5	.	CATSRDSPVNQPQHF	TGTGCCACCAGCAGAGATAGTCCAGTCAATCAGCCCCAGCATTTT
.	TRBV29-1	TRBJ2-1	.	CSALGEAGNEQFF	TGCAGCGCGTTGGGCGAGGCGGGGAATGAGCAGTTCTTC
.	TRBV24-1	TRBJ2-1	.	CATSDPPGNEQFF	TGTGCCACCAGTGACCCCCCGGGCAATGAGCAGTTCTTC
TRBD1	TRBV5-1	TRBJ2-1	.	CASSLVQGDNEQFF	TGCGCCAGCAGCTTGGTCCAGGGGGACAATGAGCAGTTCTTC
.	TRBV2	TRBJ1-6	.	CASRAFGRVDRNSPLHF	TGTGCCAGCAGAGCCTTCGGCAGGGTGGATAGGAATTCACCCCTCCACTTT
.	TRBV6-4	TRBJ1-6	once	CASSANGADGSPLHF	TGTGCCAGCAGTGCCAACGGGGCGGACGGCTCACCCCTCCACTTT
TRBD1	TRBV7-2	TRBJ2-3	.	CASSLVTGGRDTQYF	TGTGCCAGCAGCTTAGTAACAGGGGGAAGAGATACGCAGTATTTT
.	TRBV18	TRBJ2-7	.	CASSPLERGYEQYF	TGTGCCAGCTCACCACTGGAAAGGGGCTACGAGCAGTACTTC
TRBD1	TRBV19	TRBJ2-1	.	CASSTRQGQSYNEQFF	TGTGCCAGTAGTACTCGACAGGGGCAGAGCTACAATGAGCAGTTCTTC
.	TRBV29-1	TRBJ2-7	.	CSARSGSYEQYF	TGCAGCGCCCGCTCAGGGAGTTACGAGCAGTACTTC
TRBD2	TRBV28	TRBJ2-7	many	CASSSLGLAASYEQYF	TGTGCCAGCAGTTCCCTGGGACTAGCGGCCTCCTACGAGCAGTACTTC
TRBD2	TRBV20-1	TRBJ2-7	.	CSARTPGLAGSYEQYF	TGCAGTGCTAGGACCCCGGGACTAGCGGGATCCTACGAGCAGTACTTC
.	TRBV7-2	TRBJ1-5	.	CASSSDQGNQPQHF	TGTGCCAGCAGCTCGGACCAGGGAAATCAGCCCCAGCATTTT
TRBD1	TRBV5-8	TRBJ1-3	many	CASSSRKQGTISGNTIYF	TGTGCCAGCAGCTCGCGAAAACAGGGGACTATCTCTGGAAACACCATATATTTT
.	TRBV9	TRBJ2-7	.	CASSVGRGSYEQYF	TGTGCCAGCAGCGTAGGCAGGGGTTCCTACGAGCAGTACTTC
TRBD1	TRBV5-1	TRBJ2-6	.	CASSLAGTAAAGANVLTF	TGCGCCAGCAGCTTGGCCGGGACAGCAGCCGCTGGGGCCAACGTCCTGACTTTC
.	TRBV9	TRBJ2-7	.	CASSSRAGNPYEQYF	TGTGCCAGCAGCTCCCGAGCCGGAAACCCCTACGAGCAGTACTTC
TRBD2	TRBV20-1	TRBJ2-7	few	CSAREREGPFRKQYF	TGCAGTGCTAGAGAGCGGGAGGGACCCTTTAGAAAGCAGTACTTC
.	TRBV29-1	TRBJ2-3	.	CSVDKIGDTQYF	TGCAGCGTTGACAAGATTGGAGATACGCAGTATTTT
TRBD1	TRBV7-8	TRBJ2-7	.	CASSLGVTGLSEQYF	TGTGCCAGCAGCTTAGGCGTGACAGGGCTCTCCGAGCAGTACTTC
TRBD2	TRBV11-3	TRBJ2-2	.	CASSPGLAGVLGTGELFF	TGTGCCAGCAGCCCCGGACTAGCGGGAGTTCTAGGCACCGGGGAGCTGTTTTTT
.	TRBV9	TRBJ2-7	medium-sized	CASSGGTGLPQEQYF	TGTGCCAGCAGCGGTGGAACAGGATTACCCCAGGAGCAGTACTTC
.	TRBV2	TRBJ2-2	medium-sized	CASSHRSNTGELFF	TGTGCCAGCAGTCACAGGTCGAACACCGGGGAGCTGTTTTTT
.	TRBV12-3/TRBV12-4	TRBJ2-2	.	CASSALSGELFF	TGTGCCAGCAGCGCACTCTCGGGGGAGCTGTTTTTT
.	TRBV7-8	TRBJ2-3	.	CASSLGGGARSDTQYF	TGTGCCAGCAGCTTAGGAGGGGGAGCTAGATCAGATACGCAGTATTTT
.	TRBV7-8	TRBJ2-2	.	CASTSSGELFF	TGTGCCAGCACTTCGTCCGGGGAGCTGTTTTTT
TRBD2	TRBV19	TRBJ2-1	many	CASMKASTSGGSEQFF	TGTGCCAGTATGAAAGCATCCACTAGCGGGGGTAGTGAGCAGTTCTTC
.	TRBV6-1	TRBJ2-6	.	CASSDGEGVFAGANVLTF	TGTGCCAGCAGTGATGGCGAGGGGGTGTTTGCTGGGGCCAACGTCCTGACTTTC
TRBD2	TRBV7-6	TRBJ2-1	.	CASSLLAGGNEQFF	TGTGCCAGCAGCTTACTAGCGGGAGGCAATGAGCAGTTCTTC
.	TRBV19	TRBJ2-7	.	CASSLSTGPYEQYF	TGTGCCAGTAGTCTATCGACAGGCCCCTACGAGCAGTACTTC
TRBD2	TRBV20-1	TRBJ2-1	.	CSARDPSGSSYNEQFF	TGCAGTGCTAGAGATCCCAGCGGGAGCTCCTACAATGAGCAGTTCTTC
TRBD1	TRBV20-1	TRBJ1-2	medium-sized	CSATSGQGNYGYTF	TGCAGTGCTACCTCCGGACAGGGGAACTATGGCTACACCTTC
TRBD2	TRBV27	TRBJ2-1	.	CASSSTWQASGSSYNEQFF	TGTGCCAGCAGTTCGACTTGGCAGGCTAGCGGGAGCTCCTACAATGAGCAGTTCTTC
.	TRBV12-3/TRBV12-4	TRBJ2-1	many	CASSFLIRGKSINEQFF	TGTGCCAGCAGTTTTTTAATCCGAGGGAAGAGTATCAATGAGCAGTTCTTC
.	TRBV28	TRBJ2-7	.	CASRPPGSSYEQYF	TGTGCCAGCAGGCCACCAGGGTCTTCCTACGAGCAGTACTTC
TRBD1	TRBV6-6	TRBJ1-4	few	CASSPDRKGEKLFF	TGTGCCAGCAGCCCGGACAGGAAGGGTGAAAAACTGTTTTTT
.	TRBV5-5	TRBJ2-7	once	CASMQDTWSEQYF	TGTGCCAGCATGCAGGACACATGGTCGGAGCAGTACTTC
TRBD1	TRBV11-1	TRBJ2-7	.	CASSTRTGNSYEQYF	TGTGCCAGCAGCACTCGGACAGGTAACTCCTACGAGCAGTACTTC
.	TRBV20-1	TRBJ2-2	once	CSARDTGSKAGELFF	TGCAGTGCTAGAGATACGGGGAGTAAGGCCGGGGAGCTGTTTTTT
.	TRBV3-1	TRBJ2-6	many	CASSRDGRGSGANVLTF	TGTGCCAGCAGCCGAGATGGACGGGGCTCTGGGGCCAACGTCCTGACTTTC
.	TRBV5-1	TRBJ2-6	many	CASKGLGRSGANVLTF	TGCGCCAGCAAGGGATTGGGGCGGTCTGGGGCCAACGTCCTGACTTTC
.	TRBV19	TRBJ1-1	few	CASSINGNTEAFF	TGTGCCAGTAGTATAAACGGGAACACTGAAGCTTTCTTT
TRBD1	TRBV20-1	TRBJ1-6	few	CSARGTGANSPLHF	TGCAGTGCTAGAGGAACAGGGGCGAATTCACCCCTCCACTTT
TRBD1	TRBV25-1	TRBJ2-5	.	CASSELIGQGAAETQYF	TGTGCCAGCAGTGAATTAATCGGACAGGGGGCGGCAGAGACCCAGTACTTC
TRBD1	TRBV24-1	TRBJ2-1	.	CATSGDRGWNEQFF	TGTGCCACCAGCGGAGACAGGGGGTGGAATGAGCAGTTCTTC
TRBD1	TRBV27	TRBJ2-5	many	CASSFGTGVHKTQYF	TGTGCCAGCAGTTTTGGGACAGGGGTTCATAAGACCCAGTACTTC
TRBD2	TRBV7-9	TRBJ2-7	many	CASSRALKSRLADSQNYEQYF	TGTGCCAGCAGCCGGGCCCTGAAGTCCCGACTAGCAGATTCCCAGAATTACGAGCAGTACTTC
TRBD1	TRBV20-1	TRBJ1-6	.	CSAAKGPGQGAISYNSPLHF	TGCAGTGCTGCAAAGGGTCCGGGACAGGGGGCTATCTCCTATAATTCACCCCTCCACTTT
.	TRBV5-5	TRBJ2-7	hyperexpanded	CASSLGSGSYEQYF	TGTGCCAGCAGCTTGGGTTCTGGATCCTACGAGCAGTACTTC
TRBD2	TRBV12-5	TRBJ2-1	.	CASGLSQLAGRYNEQFF	TGTGCTAGTGGTTTGTCCCAACTAGCGGGACGTTACAATGAGCAGTTCTTC